This TCR beta chain emerged from a study of T cells in Graves' hyperthyroidism and ophthalmopathy. Whole-study findings and limits: Blood also carried most thyroid clonotypes expanded above 0.001.

This clonotype was observed many times. As yet, its antigen is unknown. TCR beta CDR3 region amplification was performed from RNA transcripts. An initial round of RT-PCR targeting the TCR CDR3 relied on the HTBI primer set. A single record per CDR3 protein comes from TCRdb applying MiXCR to the multiplex PCR reads. The sample lists more than 300,000 distinct CDR3 sequences; approximately 17% were seen once. CDR1 LNHNV and CDR2 YYDKDF come from the germline V gene (reference sequence). The ends were cut back, 1 base at V and 0 bases at J, with 10 bases in the middle. CDR3 length: 16 residues. This rearrangement joins TRBV15 to TRBJ1-5; D remains ambiguous. The receptor was isolated from a man aged 18 to 30 with Graves' ophthalmopathy. Input material: blood. CDR3 coding DNA: TGTGCCACCAGCAGAGGGGCAGGATATAGCAATCAGCCCCAGCATTTT. It specifies CATSRGAGYSNQPQHF.